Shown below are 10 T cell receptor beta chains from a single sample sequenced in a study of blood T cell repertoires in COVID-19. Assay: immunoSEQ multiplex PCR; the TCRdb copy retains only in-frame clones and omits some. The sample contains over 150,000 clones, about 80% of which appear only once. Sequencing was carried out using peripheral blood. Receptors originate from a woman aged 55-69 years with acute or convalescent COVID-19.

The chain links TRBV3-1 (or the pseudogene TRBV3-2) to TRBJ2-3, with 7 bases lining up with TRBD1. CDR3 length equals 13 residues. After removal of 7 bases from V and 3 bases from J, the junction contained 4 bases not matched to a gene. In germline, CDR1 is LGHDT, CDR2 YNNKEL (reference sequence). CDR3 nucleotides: TGTGCCAGCAATCAGGGGGAAACAGATACGCAGTATTTT. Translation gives CASNQGETDTQYF.

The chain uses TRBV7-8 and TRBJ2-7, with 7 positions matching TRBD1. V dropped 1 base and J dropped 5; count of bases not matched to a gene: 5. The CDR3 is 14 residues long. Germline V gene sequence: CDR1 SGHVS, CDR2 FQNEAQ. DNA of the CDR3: TGTGCCAGCAGCTTAGTCGTCACAGGGGACGAGCAGTACGTC. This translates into CASSLVVTGDEQYV.

This CDR3 is CAIGRGRDNQPQHF. The CDR3 DNA follows: TGTGCCATCGGCAGGGGCAGGGACAATCAGCCCCAGCATTTT. V is TRBV28 and J is TRBJ1-5; TRBD1 might be the D (6 bases). Trimming removed 10 bases at V and 3 bases at J, with 16 bases between. From germline, CDR1 is MDHEN and CDR2 SYDVKM. CDR3 length: 14 amino acids. The variable domain in full, with the rest retrieved from reference TRBV28 and TRBJ1-5, is DVKVTQSSRYLVKRTGEKVFLECVQDMDHENMFWYRQDPGLGLRLIYFSYDVKMKEKGDIPEGYSVSREKKERFSLILESASTNQTSMYLCAIGRGRDNQPQHFGDGTRLSIL.

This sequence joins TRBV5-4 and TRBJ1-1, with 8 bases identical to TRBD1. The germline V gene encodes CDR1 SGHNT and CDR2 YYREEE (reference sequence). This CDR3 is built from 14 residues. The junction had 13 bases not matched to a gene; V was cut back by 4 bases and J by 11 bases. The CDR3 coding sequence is TGTGCCAGCAGCGGAGGGGGGACAGGACAAGCCGCTTTCTTT. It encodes CASSGGGTGQAAFF. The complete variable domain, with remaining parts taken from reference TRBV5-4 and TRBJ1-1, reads ETGVTQSPTHLIKTRGQQVTLRCSSQSGHNTVSWYQQALGQGPQFIFQYYREEENGRGNFPPRFSGLQFPNYSSELNVNALELDDSALYLCASSGGGTGQAAFFGQGTRLTVV.

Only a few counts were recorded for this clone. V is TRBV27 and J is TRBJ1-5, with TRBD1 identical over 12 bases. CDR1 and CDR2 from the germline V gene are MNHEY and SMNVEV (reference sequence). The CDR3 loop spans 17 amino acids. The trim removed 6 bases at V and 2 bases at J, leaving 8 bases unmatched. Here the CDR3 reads CASRQGQGAGGNQPQHF. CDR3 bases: TGTGCCAGCAGACAGGGACAGGGGGCAGGAGGCAATCAGCCCCAGCATTTT.

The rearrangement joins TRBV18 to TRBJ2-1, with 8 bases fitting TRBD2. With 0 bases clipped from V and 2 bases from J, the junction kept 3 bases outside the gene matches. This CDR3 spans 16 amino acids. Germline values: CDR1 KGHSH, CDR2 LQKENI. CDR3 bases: TGTGCCAGCTCACCACCGTCGGGGGGGACCTACAATGAGCAGTTCTTC. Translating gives CASSPPSGGTYNEQFF.

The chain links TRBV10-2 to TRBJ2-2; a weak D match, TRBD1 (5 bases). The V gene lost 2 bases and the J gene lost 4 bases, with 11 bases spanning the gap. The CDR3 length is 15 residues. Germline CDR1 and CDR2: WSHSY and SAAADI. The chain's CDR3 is CASSETQGSTGELFF. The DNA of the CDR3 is TGCGCCAGCAGTGAGACCCAGGGTTCCACCGGGGAGCTGTTTTTT.

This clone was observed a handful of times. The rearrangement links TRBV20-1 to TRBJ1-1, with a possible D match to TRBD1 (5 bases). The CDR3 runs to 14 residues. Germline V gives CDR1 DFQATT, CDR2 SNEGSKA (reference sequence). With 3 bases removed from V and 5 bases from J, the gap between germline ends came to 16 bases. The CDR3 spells CSASKEGARTEAFF. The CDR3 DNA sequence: TGCAGTGCTAGTAAAGAAGGGGCTAGAACTGAAGCTTTCTTT.

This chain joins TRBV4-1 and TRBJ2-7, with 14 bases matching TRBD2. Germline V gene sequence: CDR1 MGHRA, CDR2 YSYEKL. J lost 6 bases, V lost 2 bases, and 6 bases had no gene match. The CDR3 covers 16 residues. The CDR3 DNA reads TGCGCCAGCAGCCAATCGACTAGCGGGGGGGCTTTCGAGCAGTACTTC. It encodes CASSQSTSGGAFEQYF.

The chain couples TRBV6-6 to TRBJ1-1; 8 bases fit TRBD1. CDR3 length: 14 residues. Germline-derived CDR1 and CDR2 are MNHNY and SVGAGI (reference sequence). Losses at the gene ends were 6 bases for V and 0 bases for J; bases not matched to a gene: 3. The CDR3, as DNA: TGTGCCAGCAGGACGGGACAGGTGAACACTGAAGCTTTCTTT. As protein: CASRTGQVNTEAFF.